Listed below are T cell receptor beta chains from one sample, sequenced in a study of T cell changes during pregnancy in multiple sclerosis. The method was immunoSEQ multiplex PCR; TCRdb's version includes in-frame clones alone and lacks a portion of them. Among tens of thousands of clones listed, 80% to 95% were seen once. The specimen comprised peripheral blood, sampled in the first trimester of pregnancy. These receptor sequences come from a female donor with multiple sclerosis, enrolled in a pregnancy study. Each CDR3 is given with its conserved first and last residue. Each record gives: D gene, clone size, V gene, J gene, CDR3 protein, CDR3 DNA. The D gene is left open where the match is weak. The listing skips clone size in some rows; elsewhere it reads once, few, many or a size class.

.	.	TRBV7-2	TRBJ2-3	CASKDSPLFTDTQYF	TGTGCCAGCAAGGACTCCCCCCTTTTCACAGATACGCAGTATTTT
TRBD2	.	TRBV7-2	TRBJ2-5	CASSGGLAGGRETQYF	TGTGCCAGCAGCGGAGGACTAGCGGGGGGACGAGAGACCCAGTACTTC
TRBD1	.	TRBV9	TRBJ2-7	CASSVGAGQGSYEQYF	TGTGCCAGCAGCGTAGGGGCGGGACAGGGTTCCTACGAGCAGTACTTC
TRBD2	.	TRBV9	TRBJ2-1	CASSVASSGGDYYNEQFF	TGTGCCAGCAGCGTAGCGTCTAGCGGGGGCGACTACTACAATGAGCAGTTCTTC
TRBD1	.	TRBV30	TRBJ1-4	CAWRKTGGREKLFF	TGTGCCTGGAGGAAGACAGGGGGTAGGGAAAAACTGTTTTTT
.	.	TRBV5-4	TRBJ1-1	CASSLTSANTEAFF	TGTGCCAGCAGCTTGACGAGTGCGAACACTGAAGCTTTCTTT
TRBD1	.	TRBV18	TRBJ2-7	CASSPPWQGASYEQYF	TGTGCCAGCTCACCACCTTGGCAGGGGGCCTCCTACGAGCAGTACTTC
TRBD2	.	TRBV5-6	TRBJ2-1	CASSLAGGGLPYNEQFF	TGTGCCAGCAGCTTGGCCGGCGGGGGGCTACCCTACAATGAGCAGTTCTTC
.	.	TRBV7-3	TRBJ2-1	CASSSLASNEQFF	TGTGCCAGCAGCTCCCTGGCTTCGAATGAGCAGTTCTTC
TRBD1	.	TRBV6-1	TRBJ1-2	CASRPHPDRVSGYTF	TGTGCCAGCAGGCCCCACCCGGACAGGGTGTCTGGCTACACCTTC
TRBD1	.	TRBV29-1	TRBJ2-5	CSVGQAPQETQYF	TGCAGCGTCGGACAGGCCCCCCAAGAGACCCAGTACTTC
TRBD2	.	TRBV6-4	TRBJ2-3	CASSPLAGGTDTQYF	TGTGCCAGCAGCCCACTAGCGGGGGGCACAGATACGCAGTATTTT
.	.	TRBV4-1	TRBJ2-5	CASSQPGGRQETQYF	TGCGCCAGCAGCCAACCCGGGGGGCGGCAAGAGACCCAGTACTTC
TRBD1	.	TRBV7-2	TRBJ2-4	CASSNRGRGDIQYF	TGTGCCAGCAGCAACAGGGGGCGAGGGGACATTCAGTACTTC
.	.	TRBV4-1	TRBJ2-5	CASSDRDYQETQYF	TGCGCCAGCAGCGACCGGGACTACCAAGAGACCCAGTACTTC
.	once	TRBV7-2	TRBJ1-2	CASSLPPGTGYTF	TGTGCCAGCAGCCTACCTCCGGGAACTGGCTACACCTTC
TRBD2	.	TRBV7-3	TRBJ2-5	CASSPGTSGVETQYF	TGTGCCAGCAGCCCCGGGACTAGCGGGGTTGAGACCCAGTACTTC
TRBD2	.	TRBV5-1	TRBJ2-1	CASSRLTSGGLNEQFF	TGCGCCAGCAGCCGCTTGACTAGCGGGGGACTCAATGAGCAGTTCTTC
TRBD1	.	TRBV4-3	TRBJ1-4	CASSPTPGQGTNEKLFF	TGCGCCAGCAGCCCTACCCCTGGACAGGGGACTAATGAAAAACTGTTTTTT
TRBD2	.	TRBV6-6	TRBJ2-5	CASSYPGTSVGGVYF	TGTGCCAGCAGTTACCCCGGGACTAGCGTGGGGGGTGTGTACTTC
TRBD1	.	TRBV6-8	TRBJ2-5	CASSITGASQETQYF	TGTGCCAGCAGCATCACAGGGGCCTCCCAAGAGACCCAGTACTTC
.	.	TRBV4-2	TRBJ2-3	CASSWGVTDTQYF	TGTGCCAGCTCTTGGGGGGTCACAGATACGCAGTATTTT
.	.	TRBV10-1	TRBJ2-5	CANMGGGVAETQYF	TGCGCCAACATGGGGGGTGGGGTTGCGGAGACCCAGTACTTC
.	.	TRBV23-1	TRBJ1-5	CASSQSGRVSNQPQHF	TGCGCCAGCAGTCAATCGGGCAGGGTAAGCAATCAGCCCCAGCATTTT
TRBD1	.	TRBV10-3	TRBJ1-5	CAIRSGGGNQPQHF	TGTGCCATCAGGTCAGGGGGCGGTAATCAGCCCCAGCATTTT
TRBD1	.	TRBV9	TRBJ1-2	CASSGTSQGEVGYGYTF	TGTGCCAGCAGCGGGACCAGCCAGGGGGAAGTAGGCTATGGCTACACCTTC
TRBD2	.	TRBV27	TRBJ2-1	CASSGTSGGNEQFF	TGTGCCAGCAGTGGGACTAGCGGGGGAAATGAGCAGTTCTTC
.	.	TRBV5-4	TRBJ2-2	CASSSTGIGTGELFF	TGTGCCAGCAGCTCGACAGGAATAGGCACCGGGGAGCTGTTTTTT
.	.	TRBV5-1	TRBJ1-2	CASSLNLFGYTF	TGCGCCAGCAGCCTGAACTTGTTTGGCTACACCTTC
.	.	TRBV15	TRBJ2-3	CATGQGDTQYF	TGTGCCACCGGACAAGGGGATACGCAGTATTTT
TRBD1	once	TRBV4-1	TRBJ1-2	CASSPGQGSRYGYTF	TGCGCCAGCAGCCCGGGACAGGGCTCGAGATATGGCTACACCTTC
TRBD1	once	TRBV30	TRBJ1-2	CAADRGRAGGYTF	TGTGCCGCGGACAGGGGGCGGGCGGGTGGCTACACCTTC
TRBD2	once	TRBV7-9	TRBJ2-3	CASSLEAGGTDTQYF	TGTGCCAGCAGCTTAGAGGCGGGGGGAACAGATACGCAGTATTTT
TRBD1	.	TRBV7-9	TRBJ1-4	CASSFGQGIFYEKLFF	TGTGCCAGCAGCTTCGGACAGGGTATCTTTTACGAAAAACTGTTTTTT
TRBD1	.	TRBV15	TRBJ2-7	CATRFRTGPYEQYF	TGTGCCACCAGATTTCGGACAGGGCCGTACGAGCAGTACTTC
TRBD2	many	TRBV6-4	TRBJ2-3	CASSDSSGGADTQYF	TGTGCCAGCAGTGACTCTAGCGGGGGGGCAGATACGCAGTATTTT
.	.	TRBV5-4	TRBJ2-3	CASSLQGPGGTDTQYF	TGTGCCAGCAGCTTGCAGGGGCCTGGGGGCACAGATACGCAGTATTTT
.	.	TRBV29-1	TRBJ2-3	CSVVTVRLSDTQYF	TGCAGCGTCGTAACAGTCCGTTTGTCGGATACGCAGTATTTT
TRBD1	.	TRBV15	TRBJ1-4	CATSGGRGQGSFEFF	TGTGCCACCAGCGGCGGTCGGGGACAGGGATCATTCGAGTTTTTT
.	once	TRBV2	TRBJ1-1	CASSLTLTGMNTEAFF	TGTGCCAGCAGTTTGACTCTAACAGGGATGAACACTGAAGCTTTCTTT
.	.	TRBV20-1	TRBJ1-4	CSASGEKLFF	TGCAGTGCCTCGGGGGAAAAACTGTTTTTT
.	.	TRBV7-6	TRBJ1-6	CASSPQEGAPLHF	TGTGCCAGCAGCCCGCAGGAGGGAGCACCCCTCCACTTT
.	.	TRBV5-5	TRBJ2-7	CASSLPTPSHEQYF	TGTGCCAGCAGCCTCCCGACTCCTTCCCACGAGCAGTACTTC
.	.	TRBV4-3	TRBJ1-6	CASSQKILGAGRDSPLHF	TGCGCCAGCAGCCAAAAGATACTCGGGGCGGGGAGGGATTCACCCCTCCACTTT
TRBD2	.	TRBV19	TRBJ2-3	CASSPRSPHPGGPTDTQYF	TGTGCCAGTAGCCCTCGCAGCCCCCACCCGGGGGGGCCGACAGATACGCAGTATTTT
.	.	TRBV11-2	TRBJ1-3	CASSLTGDTIYF	TGTGCCAGCAGCCTTACGGGGGACACCATATATTTT
.	.	TRBV21-1	TRBJ1-3	CASTESREVGNTIYF	TGTGCCAGCACCGAATCTAGGGAGGTTGGAAACACCATATATTTT
TRBD1	few	TRBV5-8	TRBJ1-1	CASSLGGQLTEAFF	TGTGCCAGCAGCTTGGGGGGACAGCTCACTGAAGCTTTCTTT
.	.	TRBV11-2	TRBJ1-2	CASSLTRERPYGYTF	TGTGCCAGCAGCTTGACCAGGGAACGACCCTATGGCTACACCTTC
.	.	TRBV15	TRBJ1-1	CATSRRGTEAFF	TGTGCCACCAGCAGACGGGGGACTGAAGCTTTCTTT
.	.	TRBV6-4	TRBJ1-1	CASSDSAGVSEAFF	TGTGCCAGCAGTGACTCGGCAGGGGTGAGTGAAGCTTTCTTT
TRBD1	.	TRBV7-3	TRBJ2-2	CASSLQGVSGELFF	TGTGCCAGCAGTCTTCAGGGGGTCTCAGGGGAGCTGTTTTTT
TRBD1	.	TRBV6-5	TRBJ1-1	CASGLTGPREAFF	TGTGCCAGCGGATTGACAGGGCCCCGTGAAGCTTTCTTT
TRBD1	.	TRBV18	TRBJ1-6	CASSQRTGNNSPLHF	TGTGCCAGCTCACAACGGACAGGGAATAATTCACCCCTCCACTTT
.	.	TRBV5-4	TRBJ1-2	CASSLVGQGYFYGYTF	TGTGCCAGCAGCTTGGTCGGCCAGGGGTATTTCTATGGCTACACCTTC